This T cell receptor beta chain is from a study of patients and donors after allogeneic stem cell transplantation. A few counts support this clonotype. Germline V gene lookup returns CDR1 SNHLY and CDR2 FYNNEI. This CDR3 has 14 residues. The V end lost 11 bases, the J end lost 3 bases, and 17 bases lay between the germline ends. TCRdb reprocessed the RT-PCR reads via MiXCR and lists one record per CDR3 protein. The table records 20,000 to 30,000 distinct CDR3 sequences, roughly 43% of them present only once. Sequencing was done on a sample of blood, either unsorted or a sorted T cell fraction (not recorded which). This chain connects TRBV2 to TRBJ2-1, with D tentatively TRBD1 or TRBD2 (5 bases each). The clonotype originates from a human donor who was either an allogeneic HSCT recipient or a stem cell or donor lymphocyte infusion donor (not recorded which). It is not recorded whose cells these are; they may come from a transplant donor. The CDR3 sequence is CARGYRDRYNEQFF. CDR3 coding DNA: TGTGCCCGGGGCTACCGGGACCGCTACAATGAGCAGTTCTTC.